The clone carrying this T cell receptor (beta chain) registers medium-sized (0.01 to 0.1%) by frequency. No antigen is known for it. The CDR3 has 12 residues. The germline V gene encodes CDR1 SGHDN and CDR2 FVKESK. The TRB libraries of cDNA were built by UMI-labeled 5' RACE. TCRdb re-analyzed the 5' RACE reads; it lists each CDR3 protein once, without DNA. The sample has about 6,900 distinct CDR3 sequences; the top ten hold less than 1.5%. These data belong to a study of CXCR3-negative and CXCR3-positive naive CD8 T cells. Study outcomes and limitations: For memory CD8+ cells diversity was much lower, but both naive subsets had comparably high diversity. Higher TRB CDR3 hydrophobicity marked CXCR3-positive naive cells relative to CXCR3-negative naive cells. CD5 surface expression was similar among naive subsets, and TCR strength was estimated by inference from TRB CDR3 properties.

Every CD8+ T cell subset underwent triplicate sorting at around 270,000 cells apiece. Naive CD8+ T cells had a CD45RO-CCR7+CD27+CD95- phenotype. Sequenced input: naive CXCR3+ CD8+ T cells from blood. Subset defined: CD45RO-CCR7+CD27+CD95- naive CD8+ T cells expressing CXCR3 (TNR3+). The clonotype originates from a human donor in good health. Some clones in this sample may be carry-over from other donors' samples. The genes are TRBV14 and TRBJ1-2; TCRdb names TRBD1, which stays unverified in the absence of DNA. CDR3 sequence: CASSPGTWGYTF.